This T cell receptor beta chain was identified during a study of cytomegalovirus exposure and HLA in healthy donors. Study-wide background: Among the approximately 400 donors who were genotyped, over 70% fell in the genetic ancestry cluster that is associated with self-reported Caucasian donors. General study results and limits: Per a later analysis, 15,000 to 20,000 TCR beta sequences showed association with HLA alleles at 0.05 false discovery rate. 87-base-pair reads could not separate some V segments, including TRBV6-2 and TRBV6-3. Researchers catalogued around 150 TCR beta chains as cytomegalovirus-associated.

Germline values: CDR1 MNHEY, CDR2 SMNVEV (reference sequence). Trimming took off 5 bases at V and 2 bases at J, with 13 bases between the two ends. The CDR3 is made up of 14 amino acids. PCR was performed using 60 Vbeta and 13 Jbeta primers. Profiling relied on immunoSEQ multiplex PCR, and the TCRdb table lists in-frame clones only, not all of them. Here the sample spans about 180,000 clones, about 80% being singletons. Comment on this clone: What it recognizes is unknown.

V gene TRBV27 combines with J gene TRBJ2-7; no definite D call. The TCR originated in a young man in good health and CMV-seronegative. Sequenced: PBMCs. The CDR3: CASSRASATYEQYF. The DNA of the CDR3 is TGTGCCAGCAGTCGCGCGAGTGCAACCTACGAGCAGTACTTC.